This T cell receptor beta chain was documented in a study of T cells after yellow fever vaccination. TCRdb reprocessed the 5' RACE reads via MiXCR and lists one record per CDR3 protein. The top ten hold roughly an eighth of the sample, which has hundreds of thousands of distinct CDR3 sequences, approximately 13% seen once. The CDR3 has 16 amino acids. With 2 bases removed from V and 0 bases from J, the gap between germline ends came to 10 bases. The sequence was collected from a man under 40 who received the YFV17D yellow fever vaccine. The sequenced sample was PBMCs, obtained on the day of the yellow fever booster vaccination. The V and J genes are TRBV12-3 or TRBV12-4 and TRBJ1-4; D is unclear. CDR3 coding DNA: TGTGCCAGCAGTTTATCTGGCTTTGCAACTAATGAAAAACTGTTTTTT. Its translation is CASSLSGFATNEKLFF.